Presented here are 4 T cell receptor beta chains from one specimen sequenced in a study of blood T cell repertoires in COVID-19. The method was immunoSEQ multiplex PCR; TCRdb's version includes in-frame clones alone and lacks a portion of them. The data show some 180,000 clones, with 84% seen just once and 3% to 3.5% held by the top ten. The specimen sequenced was PBMCs or T cells enriched from blood (not recorded which). The receptors were gathered from a woman in her 30s who had been exposed to COVID-19.

At least ten counts were recorded for this clone. The chain employs TRBV7-9 and TRBJ1-4; D is ambiguous. CDR1 and CDR2 (germline): SEHNR, FQNEAQ (reference sequence). V was shortened by 0 bases and J by 5 bases, with 16 bases between the two germline ends. The CDR3 runs 17 residues. CDR3 sequence reads: CASSLAGSQYKNEKLFF. In DNA form, the CDR3 reads TGTGCCAGCAGCTTAGCGGGCAGCCAATACAAAAATGAAAAACTGTTTTTT.

The CDR3 nucleotides are TGTGCCAGCAGCCGGATCACTAGCGGGGGGAGTGAGCAGTTCTTC. It translates to CASSRITSGGSEQFF. The chain couples TRBV7-2 to TRBJ2-1; 12 bases line up with TRBD2. Germline V CDR1 and CDR2: SGHTA, FQGNSA. The CDR3 covers 15 residues. With V trimmed by 5 bases and J by 9 bases, 8 bases remained unmatched.

The chain has TRBV19 and TRBJ1-6; the match to TRBD1 covers 9 bases. The J segment lost 7 bases and the V segment lost 7 bases, leaving 8 bases of the junction unmatched. Germline loops: CDR1 LNHDA, CDR2 SQIVND (reference sequence). The CDR3 loop spans 15 amino acids. CDR3 protein: CASTRTGGLNSPLHF. CDR3 coding DNA: TGTGCCAGTACCAGAACAGGGGGCCTGAATTCACCCCTCCACTTT.

The chain uses TRBV3-1 (or the pseudogene TRBV3-2) and TRBJ1-1, with D perhaps matching TRBD1 (5 bases). This CDR3 is built from 14 residues. Trimming left V 3 bases short and J 4 bases short, with 12 bases between. Germline loops: CDR1 LGHDT, CDR2 YNNKEL (reference sequence). The CDR3 loop is CASSQTQGSTEAFF. The DNA of the CDR3 is TGTGCCAGCAGCCAGACGCAGGGTTCCACTGAAGCTTTCTTT.